This T cell receptor (beta chain) appears in the sequencing data of a study of Siglec-9 on CD8 T cells in melanoma. Study outcomes and limitations: An effector memory CD8+ T-cell subset seemingly accumulating in melanoma was reportedly marked and regulated by Siglec-9.

Points on this clone: Its antigen remains unidentified.

The CDR3 contains 13 residues. V was clipped by 3 bases and J by 0 bases, with 3 bases between them. Germline lookup yields CDR1 LNHDA and CDR2 SQIVND (reference sequence). The data were produced by immunoSEQ multiplex PCR, yet TCRdb's version contains in-frame clones alone and is incomplete. The table has about 33,000 clones, 84% seen once. This TCR came from a human donor in good health. The chain joins TRBV19 to TRBJ1-5; no clear D. Input material: Siglec-9- CD8+ T cells sorted from blood. The CDR3 DNA follows: TGTGCCAGTAGTATGATTAGCAATCAGCCCCAGCATTTT. This sequence encodes CASSMISNQPQHF.